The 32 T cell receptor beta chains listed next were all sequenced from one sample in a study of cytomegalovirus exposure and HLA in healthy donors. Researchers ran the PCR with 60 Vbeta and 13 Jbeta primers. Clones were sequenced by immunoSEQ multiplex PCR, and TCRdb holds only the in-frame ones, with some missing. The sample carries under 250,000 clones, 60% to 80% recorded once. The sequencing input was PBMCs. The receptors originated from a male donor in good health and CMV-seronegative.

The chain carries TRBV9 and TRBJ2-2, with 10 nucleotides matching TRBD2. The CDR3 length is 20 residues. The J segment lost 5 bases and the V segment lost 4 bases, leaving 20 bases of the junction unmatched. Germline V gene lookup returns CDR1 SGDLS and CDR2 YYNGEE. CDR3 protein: CASSPRGILAGEVGTGELFF. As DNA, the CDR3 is TGTGCCAGCAGCCCCCGGGGTATTCTAGCGGGAGAGGTTGGAACCGGGGAGCTGTTTTTT.

This CDR3 is CSVDFGLADNEQFF. The CDR3 nucleotides read TGCAGCGTTGATTTTGGACTAGCGGACAATGAGCAGTTCTTC. V usage is TRBV29-1 and J usage is TRBJ2-1; 10 bases agree with TRBD2. This CDR3 is built from 14 residues. Losses at the gene ends were 3 bases for V and 5 bases for J; bases not matched to a gene: 4. Germline V gene sequence: CDR1 SQVTM, CDR2 ANQGSEA.

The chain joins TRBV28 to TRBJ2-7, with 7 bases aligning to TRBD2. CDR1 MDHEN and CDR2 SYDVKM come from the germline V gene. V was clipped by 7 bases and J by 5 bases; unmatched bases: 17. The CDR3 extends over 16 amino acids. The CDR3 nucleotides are TGTGCCAGCACCCCCTCCCCCGCGGGAGTCCCGGACGAGCAGTACTTC. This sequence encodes CASTPSPAGVPDEQYF.

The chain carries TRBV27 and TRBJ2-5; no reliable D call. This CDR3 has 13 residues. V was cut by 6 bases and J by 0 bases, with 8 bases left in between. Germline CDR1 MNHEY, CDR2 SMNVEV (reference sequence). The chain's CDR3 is CASSLPYQETQYF. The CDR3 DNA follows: TGTGCCAGCAGCCTTCCCTACCAAGAGACCCAGTACTTC.

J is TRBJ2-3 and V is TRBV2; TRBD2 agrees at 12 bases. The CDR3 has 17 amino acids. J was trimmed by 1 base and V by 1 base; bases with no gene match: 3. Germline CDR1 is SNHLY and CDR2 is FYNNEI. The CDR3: CASSEGRLAGGTDTQYF. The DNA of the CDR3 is TGTGCCAGCAGTGAAGGGAGACTAGCGGGAGGCACAGATACGCAGTATTTT.

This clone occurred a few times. CDR3 DNA sequence: TGTGCCAGCAGGGCTTCAGGTGGGACAGATACGCAGTATTTT. Amino acid sequence: CASRASGGTDTQYF. This sequence joins TRBV6-1 and TRBJ2-3; D not certain. Trimming took 6 bases from V and 3 from J, leaving 13 bases between them. The CDR3 runs to 14 residues. The germline V gene encodes CDR1 MNHNS and CDR2 SASEGT.

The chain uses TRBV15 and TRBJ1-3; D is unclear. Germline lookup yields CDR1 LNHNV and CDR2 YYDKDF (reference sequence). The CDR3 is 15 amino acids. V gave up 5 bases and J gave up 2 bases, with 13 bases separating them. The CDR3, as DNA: TGTGCCACCAGCCGACGAGGTTTTCCTGGAAACACCATATATTTT. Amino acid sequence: CATSRRGFPGNTIYF.

For the CDR3, the DNA is TGCAGCGTTGAGCTACAGGGGGCGTTGGACGAGCAGTACTTC. This gives the protein CSVELQGALDEQYF. The chain uses TRBV29-1 and TRBJ2-7, with 9 bases lining up with TRBD1. The CDR3 runs 14 residues. V lost 3 bases, J lost 5 bases, and 8 bases stayed unmatched. Germline V gene sequence: CDR1 SQVTM, CDR2 ANQGSEA.

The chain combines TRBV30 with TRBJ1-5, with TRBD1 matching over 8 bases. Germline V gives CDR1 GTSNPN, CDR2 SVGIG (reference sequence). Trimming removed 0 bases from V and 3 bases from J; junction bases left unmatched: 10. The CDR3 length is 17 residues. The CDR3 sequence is CAWSVGQGAVNNQPQHF. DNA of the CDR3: TGTGCCTGGAGTGTAGGGCAGGGGGCAGTGAACAATCAGCCCCAGCATTTT. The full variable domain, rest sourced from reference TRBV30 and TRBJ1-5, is SQTIHQWPATLVQPVGSPLSLECTVEGTSNPNLYWYRQAAGRGLQLLFYSVGIGQISSEVPQNLSASRPQDRQFILSSKKLLLSDSGFYLCAWSVGQGAVNNQPQHFGDGTRLSIL.

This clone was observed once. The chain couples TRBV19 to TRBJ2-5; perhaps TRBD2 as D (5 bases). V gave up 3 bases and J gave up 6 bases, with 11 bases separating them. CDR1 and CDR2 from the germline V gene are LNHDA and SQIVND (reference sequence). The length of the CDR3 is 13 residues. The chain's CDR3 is CASSIQLEQTQYF. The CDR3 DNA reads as TGTGCCAGTAGTATCCAACTAGAACAGACCCAGTACTTC.

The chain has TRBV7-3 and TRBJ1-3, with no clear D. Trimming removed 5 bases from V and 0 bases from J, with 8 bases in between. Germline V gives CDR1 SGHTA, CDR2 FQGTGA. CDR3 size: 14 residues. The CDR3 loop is CASSPGISGNTIYF. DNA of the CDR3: TGTGCCAGCAGCCCGGGGATCTCTGGAAACACCATATATTTT.

The CDR3 loop is CASSLGREAYEQYF. The CDR3 bases are TGTGCCAGCAGCTTGGGACGGGAGGCCTACGAGCAGTACTTC. The chain has TRBV5-6 and TRBJ2-7, with TRBD2 identical over 7 bases. The CDR3 is made up of 14 amino acids. Germline loops: CDR1 SGHDT, CDR2 YYEEEE. With V trimmed by 0 bases and J by 2 bases, 2 bases remained unmatched.

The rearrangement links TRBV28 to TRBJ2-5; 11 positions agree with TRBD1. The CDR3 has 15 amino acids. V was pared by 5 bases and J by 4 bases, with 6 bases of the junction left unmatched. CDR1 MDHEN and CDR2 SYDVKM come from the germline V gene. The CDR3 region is CASSPPGTGGETQYF. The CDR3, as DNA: TGTGCCAGCAGTCCCCCCGGGACAGGGGGAGAGACCCAGTACTTC.

CDR3 protein: CASNPLGQGATDTQYF. The CDR3 nucleotides are TGTGCCAGCAACCCGCTGGGACAGGGGGCCACAGATACGCAGTATTTT. The chain couples TRBV6-6 to TRBJ2-3; TRBD1 aligns across 12 bases. The CDR3 length is 16 residues. CDR1 and CDR2 from the germline V gene are MNHNY and SVGAGI (reference sequence). J lost 2 bases, V lost 7 bases, and 7 bases had no gene match.

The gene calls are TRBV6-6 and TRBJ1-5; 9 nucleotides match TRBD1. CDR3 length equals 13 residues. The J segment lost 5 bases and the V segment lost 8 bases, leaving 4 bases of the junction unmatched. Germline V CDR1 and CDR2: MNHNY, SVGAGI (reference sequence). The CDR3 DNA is TGTGCCAGCTCGGGACAGGGTTATCAGCCCCAGCATTTT. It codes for CASSGQGYQPQHF.

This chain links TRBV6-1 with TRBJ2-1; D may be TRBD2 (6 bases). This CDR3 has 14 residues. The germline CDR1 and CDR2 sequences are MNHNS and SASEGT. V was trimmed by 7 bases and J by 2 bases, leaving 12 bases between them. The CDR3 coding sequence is TGTGCCAGCACCGGGACTGGGGCCTACAATGAGCAGTTCTTC. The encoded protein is CASTGTGAYNEQFF.

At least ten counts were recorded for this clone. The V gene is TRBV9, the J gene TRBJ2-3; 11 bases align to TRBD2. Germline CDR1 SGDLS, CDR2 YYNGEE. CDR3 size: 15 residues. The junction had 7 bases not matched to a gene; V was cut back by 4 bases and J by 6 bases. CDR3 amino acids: CASSLRLAGSDTQYF. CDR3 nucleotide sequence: TGTGCCAGCAGCCTCCGACTAGCGGGAAGTGATACGCAGTATTTT.

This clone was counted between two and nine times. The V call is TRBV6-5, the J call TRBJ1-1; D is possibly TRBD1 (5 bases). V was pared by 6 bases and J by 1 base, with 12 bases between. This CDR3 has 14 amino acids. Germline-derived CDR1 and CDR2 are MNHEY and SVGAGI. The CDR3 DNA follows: TGTGCCAGCAGCCCCTTAAGGGGGAACACTGAAGCTTTCTTT. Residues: CASSPLRGNTEAFF.

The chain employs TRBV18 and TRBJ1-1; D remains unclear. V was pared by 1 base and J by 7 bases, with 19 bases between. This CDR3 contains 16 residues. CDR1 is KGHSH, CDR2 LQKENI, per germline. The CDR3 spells CASSPLVAGRESEAFF. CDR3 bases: TGTGCCAGCTCACCACTCGTTGCGGGCCGGGAAAGTGAAGCTTTCTTT.

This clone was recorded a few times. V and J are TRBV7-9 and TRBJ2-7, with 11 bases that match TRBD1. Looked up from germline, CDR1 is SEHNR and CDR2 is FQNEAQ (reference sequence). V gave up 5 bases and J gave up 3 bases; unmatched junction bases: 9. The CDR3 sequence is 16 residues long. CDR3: CASSPRGTGGDYEQYF. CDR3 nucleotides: TGTGCCAGCAGCCCCCGTGGGACAGGGGGGGACTACGAGCAGTACTTC.

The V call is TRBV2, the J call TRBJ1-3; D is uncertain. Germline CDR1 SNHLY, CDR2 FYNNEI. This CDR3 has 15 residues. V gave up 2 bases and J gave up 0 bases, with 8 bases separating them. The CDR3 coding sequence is TGTGCCAGCAGTGAACTGACGGGCTCTGGAAACACCATATATTTT. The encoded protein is CASSELTGSGNTIYF.

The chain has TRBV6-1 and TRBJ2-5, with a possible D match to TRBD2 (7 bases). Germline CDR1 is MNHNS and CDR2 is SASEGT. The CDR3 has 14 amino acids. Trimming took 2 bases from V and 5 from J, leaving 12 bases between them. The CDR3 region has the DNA TGTGCCAGCAGTGAACGGGGGGCATTGGAGACCCAGTACTTC. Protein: CASSERGALETQYF.

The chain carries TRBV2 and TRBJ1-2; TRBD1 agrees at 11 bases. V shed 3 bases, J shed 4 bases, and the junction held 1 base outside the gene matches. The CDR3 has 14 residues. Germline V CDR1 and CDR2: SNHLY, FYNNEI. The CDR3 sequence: CASSEDRGLYGYTF. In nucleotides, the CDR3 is TGTGCCAGCAGTGAGGACAGGGGGCTCTATGGCTACACCTTC.

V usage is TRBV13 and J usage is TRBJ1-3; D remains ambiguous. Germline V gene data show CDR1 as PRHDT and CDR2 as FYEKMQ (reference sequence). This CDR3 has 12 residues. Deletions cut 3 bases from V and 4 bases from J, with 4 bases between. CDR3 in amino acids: CASSFLGNTIYF. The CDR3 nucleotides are TGTGCCAGCAGCTTCCTGGGAAACACCATATATTTT.

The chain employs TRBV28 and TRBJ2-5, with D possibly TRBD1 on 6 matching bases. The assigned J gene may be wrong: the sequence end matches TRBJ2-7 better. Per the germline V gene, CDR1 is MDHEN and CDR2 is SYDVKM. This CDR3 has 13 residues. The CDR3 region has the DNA TGTGCCAGCAGCACTCAGGGGATCTACGAGCAGTACTTC. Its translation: CASSTQGIYEQYF.

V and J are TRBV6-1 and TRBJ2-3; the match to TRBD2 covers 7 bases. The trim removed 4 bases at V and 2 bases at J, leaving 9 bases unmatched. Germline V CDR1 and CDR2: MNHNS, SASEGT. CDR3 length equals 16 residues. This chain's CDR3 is CASSGTRRGFTDTQYF. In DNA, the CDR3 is TGTGCCAGCAGTGGCACGCGGCGGGGGTTCACAGATACGCAGTATTTT.

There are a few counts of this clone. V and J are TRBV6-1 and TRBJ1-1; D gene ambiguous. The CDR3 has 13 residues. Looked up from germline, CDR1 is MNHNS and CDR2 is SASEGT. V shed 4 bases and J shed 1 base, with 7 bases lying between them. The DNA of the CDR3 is TGTGCCAGCAGTGGAGTTGGGAACACTGAAGCTTTCTTT. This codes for CASSGVGNTEAFF.

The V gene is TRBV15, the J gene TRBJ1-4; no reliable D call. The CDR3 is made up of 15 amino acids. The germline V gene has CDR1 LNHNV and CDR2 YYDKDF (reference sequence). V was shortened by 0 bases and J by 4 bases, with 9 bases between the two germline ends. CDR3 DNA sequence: TGTGCCACCAGCAGAGATCTCACTCTTAATGAAAAACTGTTTTTT. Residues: CATSRDLTLNEKLFF.

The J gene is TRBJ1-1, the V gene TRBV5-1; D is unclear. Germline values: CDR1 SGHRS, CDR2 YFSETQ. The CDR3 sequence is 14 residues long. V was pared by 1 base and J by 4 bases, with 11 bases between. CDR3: CASSLYRVGTEAFF. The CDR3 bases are TGCGCCAGCAGCTTGTACCGGGTTGGCACTGAAGCTTTCTTT.

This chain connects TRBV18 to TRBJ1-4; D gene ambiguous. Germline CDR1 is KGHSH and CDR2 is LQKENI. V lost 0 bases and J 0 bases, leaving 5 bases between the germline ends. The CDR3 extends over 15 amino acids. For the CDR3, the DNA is TGTGCCAGCTCACCACCGCGTGCAACTAATGAAAAACTGTTTTTT. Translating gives CASSPPRATNEKLFF. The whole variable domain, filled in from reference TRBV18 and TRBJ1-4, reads NAGVMQNPRHLVRRRGQEARLRCSPMKGHSHVYWYRQLPEEGLKFMVYLQKENIIDESGMPKERFSAEFPKEGPSILRIQQVVRGDSAAYFCASSPPRATNEKLFFGSGTQLSVL.

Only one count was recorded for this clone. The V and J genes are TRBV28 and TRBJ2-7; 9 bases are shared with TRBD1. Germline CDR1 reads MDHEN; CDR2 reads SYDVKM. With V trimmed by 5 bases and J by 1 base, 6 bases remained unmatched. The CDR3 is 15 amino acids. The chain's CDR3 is CASSLGTGWSYEQYF. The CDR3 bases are TGTGCCAGCAGTCTGGGGACAGGGTGGTCCTACGAGCAGTACTTC. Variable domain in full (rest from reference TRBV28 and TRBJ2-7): DVKVTQSSRYLVKRTGEKVFLECVQDMDHENMFWYRQDPGLGLRLIYFSYDVKMKEKGDIPEGYSVSREKKERFSLILESASTNQTSMYLCASSLGTGWSYEQYFGPGTRLTVT.

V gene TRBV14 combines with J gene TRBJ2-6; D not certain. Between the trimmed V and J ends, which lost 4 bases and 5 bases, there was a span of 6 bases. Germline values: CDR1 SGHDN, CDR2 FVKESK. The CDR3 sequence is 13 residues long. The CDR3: CASSPLWANVLTF. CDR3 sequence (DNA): TGTGCCAGCAGCCCACTCTGGGCCAACGTCCTGACTTTC.